A single sample gave rise to the 4 T cell receptor beta chains below, sequenced in a study of post-analysis software for immune sequencing data. TCR beta cDNA libraries included unique molecular identifiers. TCRdb re-derived calls from the PCR reads in MiXCR, one entry per CDR3 protein. In the table there are under 200,000 distinct CDR3 sequences, around 34% of which are singletons. Sequencing used blood, obtained after autologous hematopoietic stem cell transplantation. All receptors derive from a girl under 18 with multiple sclerosis.

This clonotype has just a few counts. The chain couples TRBV5-1 to TRBJ2-1; tentative D call: TRBD1 (6 bases). The CDR3 totals 17 residues. The germline V and J ends were trimmed by 2 bases and 3 bases, with 18 bases remaining between them. CDR1 is SGHRS and CDR2 is YFSETQ in the germline V gene. The CDR3 region has the DNA TGCGCCAGCAGCTTAGGACTCCAGGGGTATCTCTACAATGAGCAGTTCTTC. Its protein product is CASSLGLQGYLYNEQFF.

The chain uses TRBV5-1 and TRBJ2-3, with 14 bases aligning to TRBD2. Germline-derived CDR1 and CDR2 are SGHRS and YFSETQ. The CDR3 is 17 amino acids. V was clipped by 3 bases and J by 3 bases; unmatched bases: 6. The CDR3 loop is CASSSRTSGGLTDTQYF. In DNA form, the CDR3 reads TGCGCCAGCAGCTCTAGGACTAGCGGGGGGCTTACAGATACGCAGTATTTT.

The rearrangement uses TRBV7-8 and TRBJ2-5; TRBD2 aligns across 13 bases. Losses at the gene ends were 5 bases for V and 0 bases for J; bases not matched to a gene: 9. CDR3 length equals 18 residues. CDR1 and CDR2 (germline): SGHVS, FQNEAQ. The CDR3 loop is CASSPELAGGDDQETQYF. The CDR3, as DNA: TGTGCCAGCAGCCCAGAACTAGCGGGAGGGGACGACCAAGAGACCCAGTACTTC.

The chain has TRBV12-3 or TRBV12-4 and TRBJ2-1, with D possibly being TRBD1 or TRBD2 (6 bases each). The CDR3 covers 15 residues. The V end was cut by 2 bases, the J end by 3 bases, with 11 bases between. CDR3 protein: CASSLSGAGYNEQFF. The DNA for the CDR3 is TGTGCCAGCAGTTTATCGGGGGCTGGCTACAATGAGCAGTTCTTC.